The rows below give T cell receptor beta chains drawn from one sample of a study of molecular identifiers for immune sequencing clone quantification. TCRdb redid the calling of the PCR reads with MiXCR, one entry per CDR3 protein. The table lists 97,000 or so distinct CDR3 sequences, around 24% of them singletons, with around 0.92% in the top ten. Material: naive CD8+ T cells from blood, with Jurkat cell RNA spiked in. These receptors were collected from a human donor in good health. Some libraries in this study had Jurkat cell RNA spiked in. Each CDR3 is given with its conserved first and last residue. D genes are given only for firm matches. Only part of the rows carry a size: once, few, many, or a class if the clone is expanded.

clone size: few
J gene: TRBJ2-3
D gene: TRBD2
V gene: TRBV9
CDR3 DNA: TGTGCCAGCAGCGTAGTTCCTAGCGGGGGGGCCTTCACAGATACGCAGTATTTT
CDR3 protein: CASSVVPSGGAFTDTQYF

clone size: few
J gene: TRBJ2-7
D gene: .
V gene: TRBV24-1
CDR3 DNA: TGTGCCACCAGTCAGGGGTACGAGCAGTACTTC
CDR3 protein: CATSQGYEQYF

clone size: many
J gene: TRBJ2-6
D gene: .
V gene: TRBV4-1
CDR3 DNA: TGCGCCAGCAGCGTACAGCCCTCTGGGGCCAACGTCCTGACTTTC
CDR3 protein: CASSVQPSGANVLTF

clone size: many
J gene: TRBJ2-1
D gene: .
V gene: TRBV9
CDR3 DNA: TGTGCCAGCAGCGTAGTTACAGCGGCACATGAGCAGTTCTTC
CDR3 protein: CASSVVTAAHEQFF

clone size: many
J gene: TRBJ1-1
D gene: .
V gene: TRBV6-5
CDR3 DNA: TGTGCCAGCAGTCCGGCCCGCGCGGGGGAGCTTCTGAACACTGAAGCTTTCTTT
CDR3 protein: CASSPARAGELLNTEAFF

clone size: many
J gene: TRBJ2-3
D gene: .
V gene: TRBV5-1
CDR3 DNA: TGCGCCAGCAGCTTGGCAAGGTTTCCAGATACGCAGTATTTT
CDR3 protein: CASSLARFPDTQYF

clone size: many
J gene: TRBJ2-1
D gene: TRBD1
V gene: TRBV29-1
CDR3 DNA: TGCAGCGTTGACGGGACAGAGACCTACAATGAGCAGTTCTTC
CDR3 protein: CSVDGTETYNEQFF

clone size: many
J gene: TRBJ1-4
D gene: .
V gene: TRBV5-1
CDR3 DNA: TGCGCCAGCAGCCCTTCTTCAGGGAAGGATGAAAAACTGTTTTTT
CDR3 protein: CASSPSSGKDEKLFF

clone size: many
J gene: TRBJ2-7
D gene: .
V gene: TRBV24-1
CDR3 DNA: TGTGCCATTCCCGGTCCAGGTGGCGACGAGCAGTACTTC
CDR3 protein: CAIPGPGGDEQYF

clone size: .
J gene: TRBJ2-1
D gene: .
V gene: TRBV24-1
CDR3 DNA: TGTGCCACCAGTGACCCCGCAGGCTACTCCTACAATGAGCAGTTCTTC
CDR3 protein: CATSDPAGYSYNEQFF